This T cell receptor beta chain was captured by sequencing in a study of OX40 agonist ivuxolimab in advanced cancers. The CDR3 contains 13 residues. Germline loops: CDR1 MNHEY, CDR2 SVGAGI. Trimming removed 6 bases at V and 2 bases at J, with 11 bases between. The assay was immunoSEQ multiplex PCR, and TCRdb's table has in-frame clones only and misses some. The data show roughly 62,000 clones, 84% seen once. The material was CD4+ or CD8+ T cells sorted from blood, obtained in a trial of the OX40 agonist ivuxolimab. This receptor was identified in an adult with an advanced solid tumor such as melanoma, head and neck, liver or kidney cancer. The rearrangement links TRBV6-5 to TRBJ2-7; weak D call: TRBD1 (6 bases). The CDR3, as DNA: TGTGCCAGCAGGCCAGGGACAACCTACGAGCAGTACTTC. This gives the protein CASRPGTTYEQYF.